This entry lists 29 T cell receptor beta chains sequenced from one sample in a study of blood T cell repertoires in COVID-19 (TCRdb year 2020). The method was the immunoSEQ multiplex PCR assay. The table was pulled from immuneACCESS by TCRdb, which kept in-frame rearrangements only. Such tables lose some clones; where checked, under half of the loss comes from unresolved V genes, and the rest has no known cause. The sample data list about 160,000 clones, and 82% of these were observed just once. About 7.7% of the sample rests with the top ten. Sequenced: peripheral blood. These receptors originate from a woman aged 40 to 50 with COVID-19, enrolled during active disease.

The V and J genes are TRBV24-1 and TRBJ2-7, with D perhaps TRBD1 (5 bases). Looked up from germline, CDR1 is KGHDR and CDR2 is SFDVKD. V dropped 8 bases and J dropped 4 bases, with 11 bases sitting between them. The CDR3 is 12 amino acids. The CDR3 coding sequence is TGTGCCACCACGCAGGGAAGTTACGAGCAGTACGTC. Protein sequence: CATTQGSYEQYV.

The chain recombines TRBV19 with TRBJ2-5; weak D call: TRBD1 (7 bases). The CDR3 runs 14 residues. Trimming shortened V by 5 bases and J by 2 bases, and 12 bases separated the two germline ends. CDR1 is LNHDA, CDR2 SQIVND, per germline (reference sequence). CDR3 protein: CASSQGGVQETQYF. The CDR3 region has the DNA TGTGCCAGTAGTCAGGGGGGAGTACAAGAGACCCAGTACTTC. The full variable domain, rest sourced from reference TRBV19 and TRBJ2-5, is DGGITQSPKYLFRKEGQNVTLSCEQNLNHDAMYWYRQDPGQGLRLIYYSQIVNDFQKGDIAEGYSVSREKKESFPLTVTSAQKNPTAFYLCASSQGGVQETQYFGPGTRLLVL.

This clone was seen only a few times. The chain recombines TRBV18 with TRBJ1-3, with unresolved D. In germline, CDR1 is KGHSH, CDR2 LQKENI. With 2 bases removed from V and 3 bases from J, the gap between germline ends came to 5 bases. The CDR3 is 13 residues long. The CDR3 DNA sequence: TGTGCCAGCTCACCAAATATTGGAAACACCATATATTTT. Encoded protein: CASSPNIGNTIYF.

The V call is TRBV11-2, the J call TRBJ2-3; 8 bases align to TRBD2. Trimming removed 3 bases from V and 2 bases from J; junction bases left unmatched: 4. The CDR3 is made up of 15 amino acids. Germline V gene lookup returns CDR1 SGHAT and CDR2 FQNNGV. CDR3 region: CASSFLAGYTDTQYF. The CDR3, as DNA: TGTGCCAGCAGCTTCTTAGCGGGGTACACAGATACGCAGTATTTT.

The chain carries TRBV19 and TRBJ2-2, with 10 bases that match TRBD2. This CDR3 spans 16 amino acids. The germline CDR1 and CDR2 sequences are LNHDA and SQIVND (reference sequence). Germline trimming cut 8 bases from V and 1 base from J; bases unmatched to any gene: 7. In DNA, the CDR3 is TGTGCCAGTTCTCTAGCGGGAGTCCTGAACACCGGGGAGCTGTTTTTT. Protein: CASSLAGVLNTGELFF.

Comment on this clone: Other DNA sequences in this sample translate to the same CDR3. The CDR3 nucleotides read TGTGCCAGTAGACCACCGGGAGGGTCCTACAATGAGCAGTTCTTC. Translation: CASRPPGGSYNEQFF. The J gene is TRBJ2-1, the V gene TRBV27; 8 positions match TRBD2. CDR1 is MNHEY and CDR2 is SMNVEV in the germline V gene (reference sequence). This CDR3 spans 15 amino acids. Trimming cost V 9 bases and J 1 base; bases outside gene matches: 8.

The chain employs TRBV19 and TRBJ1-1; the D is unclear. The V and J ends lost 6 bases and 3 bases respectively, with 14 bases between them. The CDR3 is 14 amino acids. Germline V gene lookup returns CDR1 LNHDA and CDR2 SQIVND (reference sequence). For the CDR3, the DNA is TGTGCCAGTAGGATCGTAGGAGAGGACACTGAAGCTTTCTTT. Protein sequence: CASRIVGEDTEAFF.

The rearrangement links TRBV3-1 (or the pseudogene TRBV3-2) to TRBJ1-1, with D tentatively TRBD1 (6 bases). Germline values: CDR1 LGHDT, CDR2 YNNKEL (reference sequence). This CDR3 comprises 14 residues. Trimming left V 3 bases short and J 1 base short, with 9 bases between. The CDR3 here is CASSQIRGNTEAFF. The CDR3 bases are TGTGCCAGCAGCCAGATCAGGGGGAACACTGAAGCTTTCTTT.

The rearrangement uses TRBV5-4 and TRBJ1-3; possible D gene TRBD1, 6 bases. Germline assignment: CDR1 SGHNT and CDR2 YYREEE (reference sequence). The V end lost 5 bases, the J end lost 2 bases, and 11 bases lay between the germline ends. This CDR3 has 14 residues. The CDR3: CASRMGGPGNTIYF. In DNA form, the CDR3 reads TGTGCCAGCAGAATGGGGGGGCCTGGAAACACCATATATTTT.

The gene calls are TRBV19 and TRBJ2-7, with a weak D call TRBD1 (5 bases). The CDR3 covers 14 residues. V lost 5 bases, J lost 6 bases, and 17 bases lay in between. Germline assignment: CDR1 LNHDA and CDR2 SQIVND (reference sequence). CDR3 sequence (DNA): TGTGCCAGTAGTCTCGGCAGGGCAATCGGCGAGCAGTACTTC. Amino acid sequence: CASSLGRAIGEQYF.

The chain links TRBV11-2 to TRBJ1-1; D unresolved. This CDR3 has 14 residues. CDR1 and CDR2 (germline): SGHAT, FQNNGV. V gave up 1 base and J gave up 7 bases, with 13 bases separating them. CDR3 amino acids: CASSLVLEGVEAFF. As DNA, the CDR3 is TGTGCCAGCAGCTTAGTGCTGGAGGGAGTTGAAGCTTTCTTT.

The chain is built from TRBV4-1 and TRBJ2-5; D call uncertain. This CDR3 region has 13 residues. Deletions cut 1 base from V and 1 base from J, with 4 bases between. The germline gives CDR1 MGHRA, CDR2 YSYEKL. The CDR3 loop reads CASSQVSQETQYF. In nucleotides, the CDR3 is TGCGCCAGCAGCCAAGTGAGCCAAGAGACCCAGTACTTC.

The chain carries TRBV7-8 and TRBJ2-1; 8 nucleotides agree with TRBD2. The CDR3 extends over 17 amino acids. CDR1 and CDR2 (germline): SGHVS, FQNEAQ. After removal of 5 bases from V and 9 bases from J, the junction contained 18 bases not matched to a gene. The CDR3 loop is CASSPFAGTSPTGEQFF. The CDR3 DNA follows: TGTGCCAGCAGCCCGTTCGCCGGGACTAGTCCGACCGGTGAGCAGTTCTTC.

As DNA, the CDR3 is TGTGCCAGTAGTAGAGCGGGAGCCTTGCCAGATACGCAGTATTTT. It is translated as CASSRAGALPDTQYF. This chain uses TRBV19 with TRBJ2-3; 8 positions agree with TRBD2. Trimming cost V 4 bases and J 4 bases; bases outside gene matches: 7. CDR1 and CDR2 from the germline V gene are LNHDA and SQIVND (reference sequence). The CDR3 is made up of 15 amino acids.

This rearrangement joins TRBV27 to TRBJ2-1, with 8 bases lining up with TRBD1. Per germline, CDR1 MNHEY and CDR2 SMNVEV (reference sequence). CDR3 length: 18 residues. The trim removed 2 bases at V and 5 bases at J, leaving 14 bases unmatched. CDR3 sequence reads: CASSLIPFGTGFNNEQFF. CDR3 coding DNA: TGTGCCAGCAGTTTAATCCCTTTCGGGACAGGATTTAACAATGAGCAGTTCTTC.

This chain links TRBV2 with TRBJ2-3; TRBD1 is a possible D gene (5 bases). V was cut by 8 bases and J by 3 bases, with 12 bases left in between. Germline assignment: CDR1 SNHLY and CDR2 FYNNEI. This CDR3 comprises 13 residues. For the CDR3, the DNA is TGTGCCAGCCAGGGTTTGAGGACAGATACGCAGTATTTT. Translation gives CASQGLRTDTQYF.

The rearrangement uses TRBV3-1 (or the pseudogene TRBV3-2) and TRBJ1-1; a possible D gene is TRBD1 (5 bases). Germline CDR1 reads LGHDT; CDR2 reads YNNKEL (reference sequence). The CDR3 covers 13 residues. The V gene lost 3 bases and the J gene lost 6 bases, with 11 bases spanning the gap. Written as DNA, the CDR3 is TGTGCCAGCAGCCAGGCGGGGGGGGCTGAAGCTTTCTTT. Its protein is CASSQAGGAEAFF.

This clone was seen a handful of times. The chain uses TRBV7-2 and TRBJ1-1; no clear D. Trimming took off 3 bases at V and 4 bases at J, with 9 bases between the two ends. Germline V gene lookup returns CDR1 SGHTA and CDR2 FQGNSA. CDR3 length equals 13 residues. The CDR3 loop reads CASSFDLGTEAFF. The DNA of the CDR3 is TGTGCCAGCAGCTTCGACTTGGGCACTGAAGCTTTCTTT.

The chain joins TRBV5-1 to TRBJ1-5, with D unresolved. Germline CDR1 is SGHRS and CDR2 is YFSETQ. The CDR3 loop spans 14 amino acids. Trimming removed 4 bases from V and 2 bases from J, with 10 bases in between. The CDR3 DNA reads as TGCGCCAGCAGCCCCGGGATCGGCAATCAGCCCCAGCATTTT. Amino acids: CASSPGIGNQPQHF. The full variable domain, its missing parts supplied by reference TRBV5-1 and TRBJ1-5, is KAGVTQTPRYLIKTRGQQVTLSCSPISGHRSVSWYQQTPGQGLQFLFEYFSETQRNKGNFPGRFSGRQFSNSRSEMNVSTLELGDSALYLCASSPGIGNQPQHFGDGTRLSIL.

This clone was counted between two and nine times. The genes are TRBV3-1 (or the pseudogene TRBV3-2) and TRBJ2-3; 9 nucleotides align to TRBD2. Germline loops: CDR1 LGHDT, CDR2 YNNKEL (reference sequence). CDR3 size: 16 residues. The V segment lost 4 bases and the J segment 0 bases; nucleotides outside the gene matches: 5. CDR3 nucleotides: TGTGCCAGCAGCCCCCTAACTAGCGGGAGCACAGATACGCAGTATTTT. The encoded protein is CASSPLTSGSTDTQYF.

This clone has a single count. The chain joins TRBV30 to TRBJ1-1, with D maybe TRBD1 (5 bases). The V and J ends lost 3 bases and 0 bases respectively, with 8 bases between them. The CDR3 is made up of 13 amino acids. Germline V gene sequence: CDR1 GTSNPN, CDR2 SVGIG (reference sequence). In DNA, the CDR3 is TGTGCCTGGAGGCAGGGTTTGAACACTGAAGCTTTCTTT. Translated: CAWRQGLNTEAFF.

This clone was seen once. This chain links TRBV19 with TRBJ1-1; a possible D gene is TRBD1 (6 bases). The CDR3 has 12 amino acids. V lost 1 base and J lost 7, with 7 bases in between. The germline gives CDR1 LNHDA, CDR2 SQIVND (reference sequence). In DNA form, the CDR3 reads TGTGCCAGTAGTATAGTCAGGGGTGAAGCTTTCTTT. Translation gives CASSIVRGEAFF.

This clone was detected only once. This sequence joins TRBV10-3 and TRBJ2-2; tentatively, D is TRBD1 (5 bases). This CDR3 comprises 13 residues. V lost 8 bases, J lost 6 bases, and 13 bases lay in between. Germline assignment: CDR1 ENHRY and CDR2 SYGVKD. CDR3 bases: TGTGCCATCGCCGGATCGACAGCCGGGGAGCTGTTTTTT. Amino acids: CAIAGSTAGELFF.

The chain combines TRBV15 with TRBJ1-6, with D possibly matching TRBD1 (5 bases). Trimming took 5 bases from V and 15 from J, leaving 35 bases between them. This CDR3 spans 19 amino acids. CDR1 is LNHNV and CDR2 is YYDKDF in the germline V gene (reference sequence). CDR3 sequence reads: CATSALGSKTQVFGVDLHF. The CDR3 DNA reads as TGTGCCACCAGCGCACTCGGGTCTAAGACACAGGTTTTTGGGGTTGACCTCCACTTT.

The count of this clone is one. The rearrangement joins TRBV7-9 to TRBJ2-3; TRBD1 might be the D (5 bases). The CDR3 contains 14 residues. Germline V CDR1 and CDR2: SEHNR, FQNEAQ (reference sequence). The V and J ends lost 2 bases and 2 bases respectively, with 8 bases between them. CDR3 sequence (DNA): TGTGCCAGCAGCTTAAGACAGCTCACAGATACGCAGTATTTT. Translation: CASSLRQLTDTQYF.

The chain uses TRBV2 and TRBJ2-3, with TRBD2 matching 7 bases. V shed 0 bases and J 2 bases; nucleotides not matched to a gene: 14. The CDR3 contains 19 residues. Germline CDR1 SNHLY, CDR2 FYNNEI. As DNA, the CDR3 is TGTGCCAGCAGTGAAGCGATGTGGGAGACTAGCATCCTCACAGATACGCAGTATTTT. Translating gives CASSEAMWETSILTDTQYF.

In DNA form, the CDR3 reads TGTGCCAGCAGCCACGGCAGGACAGGGCGCCACGAGCAGTACTTC. This codes for CASSHGRTGRHEQYF. This chain joins TRBV7-2 and TRBJ2-7; 8 positions agree with TRBD1. There are 15 residues in the CDR3. Germline V gene sequence: CDR1 SGHTA, CDR2 FQGNSA. V shed 5 bases and J 5 bases; nucleotides not matched to a gene: 11.

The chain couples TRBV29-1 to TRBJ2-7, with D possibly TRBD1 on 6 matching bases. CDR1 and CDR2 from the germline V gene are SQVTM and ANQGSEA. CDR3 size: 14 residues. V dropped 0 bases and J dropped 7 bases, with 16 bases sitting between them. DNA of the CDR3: TGCAGCGTTGAAGATCTAGGGACAAAGCCGGAGCAGTACTTC. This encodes CSVEDLGTKPEQYF.

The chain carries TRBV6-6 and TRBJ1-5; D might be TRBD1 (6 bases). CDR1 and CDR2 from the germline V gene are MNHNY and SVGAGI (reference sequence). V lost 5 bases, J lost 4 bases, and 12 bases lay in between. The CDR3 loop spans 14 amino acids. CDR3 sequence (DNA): TGTGCCAGCAGTCGGGCGCAGGGGAATCAGCCCCAGCATTTT. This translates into CASSRAQGNQPQHF.